The 9 T cell receptor beta chains below come from one sample, sequenced in a study of identical twins. In TCRdb, the 5' RACE reads were re-called with MiXCR into one record per CDR3 protein. Of more than 1.5 million distinct CDR3 sequences listed, about 32% were seen once; the top ten hold about 0.27%. Sequenced material: cord blood. The source is a newborn girl in good health.

This chain connects TRBV7-9 to TRBJ2-7; 13 bases align to TRBD2. Germline CDR1 reads SEHNR; CDR2 reads FQNEAQ (reference sequence). This CDR3 spans 17 amino acids. V lost 2 bases and J lost 2; bases outside the gene matches: 6. The CDR3 loop is CASSLNPGTSGAYEQYF. CDR3 sequence (DNA): TGTGCCAGCAGCTTAAACCCAGGGACTAGCGGGGCCTACGAGCAGTACTTC. Full variable domain (outside the CDR3, taken from reference TRBV7-9 and TRBJ2-7): DTGVSQNPRHKITKRGQNVTFRCDPISEHNRLYWYRQTLGQGPEFLTYFQNEAQLEKSRLLSDRFSAERPKGSFSTLEIQRTEQGDSAMYLCASSLNPGTSGAYEQYFGPGTRLTVT.

This clonotype was seen more than once but under ten times. The chain combines TRBV5-1 with TRBJ2-1; the match to TRBD2 covers 9 bases. Unmatched junction bases numbered 10, after V lost 1 base and J lost 5 bases. CDR1 and CDR2 from the germline V gene are SGHRS and YFSETQ. CDR3 length: 17 residues. The CDR3 reads CASSLPPLAGYDNEQFF. In nucleotides, the CDR3 is TGCGCCAGCAGCTTGCCCCCGCTAGCGGGGTATGACAATGAGCAGTTCTTC.

This clonotype was counted a few times. This chain uses TRBV14 with TRBJ2-1, with 10 positions matching TRBD2. Germline V gene lookup returns CDR1 SGHDN and CDR2 FVKESK. This CDR3 is built from 13 residues. V was pared by 6 bases and J by 15 bases, with 11 bases of the junction left unmatched. CDR3 loop: CASSGTSDNWRFF. CDR3 nucleotides: TGTGCCAGCAGTGGGACTAGCGACAACTGGCGGTTCTTC.

This clonotype has a handful of counts. The chain employs TRBV3-1 and TRBJ1-1; D unresolved. The V gene's germline CDR1 is LGHDT and CDR2 YNNKEL (reference sequence). Trimming took 1 base from V and 1 from J, leaving 13 bases between them. This CDR3 has 16 residues. The CDR3 region has the DNA TGTGCCAGCAGCCAAGTCATGGGCAGGACGAACACTGAAGCTTTCTTT. The encoded protein is CASSQVMGRTNTEAFF. Full variable domain (rest looked up from reference TRBV3-1 and TRBJ1-1): DTAVSQTPKYLVTQMGNDKSIKCEQNLGHDTMYWYKQDSKKFLKIMFSYNNKELIINETVPNRFSPKSPDKAHLNLHINSLELGDSAVYFCASSQVMGRTNTEAFFGQGTRLTVV.

The chain combines TRBV12-3 or TRBV12-4 with TRBJ1-2; TRBD1 might be the D (5 bases). This CDR3 has 13 amino acids. V lost 2 bases and J lost 8, with 12 bases in between. This CDR3 reads CASSLWQGWGYTF. In DNA, the CDR3 is TGTGCCAGCAGTTTATGGCAGGGTTGGGGCTACACCTTC.

This clonotype was seen a few times. The rearrangement joins TRBV14 to TRBJ1-1; D not resolved. The germline V gene has CDR1 SGHDN and CDR2 FVKESK. Trimming pared 0 bases from V and 5 bases from J, leaving 7 bases between. The CDR3 length is 13 residues. The CDR3 protein is CASSQEGRTEAFF. CDR3 coding DNA: TGTGCCAGCAGCCAAGAGGGAAGAACTGAAGCTTTCTTT.

V is TRBV28 and J is TRBJ2-3; D is perhaps TRBD1 or TRBD2 (5 bases each). This CDR3 is built from 14 residues. The germline V gene encodes CDR1 MDHEN and CDR2 SYDVKM. Deletions cut 7 bases from V and 4 bases from J, with 15 bases between. The CDR3 DNA reads as TGTGCCAGCACCCCCGTGGGGGAACCAGATACGCAGTATTTT. This encodes CASTPVGEPDTQYF.

This clonotype was observed a few times. The rearrangement links TRBV2 to TRBJ1-2; D gene unclear. CDR1 SNHLY and CDR2 FYNNEI come from the germline V gene. V lost 11 bases to trimming and J lost 6 bases, with 16 bases between them. There are 12 residues in the CDR3. The CDR3 sequence is CALPRGRNGYTF. The DNA for the CDR3 is TGTGCCCTTCCCAGAGGGAGAAATGGCTACACCTTC.

This clonotype came up a few times. The chain carries TRBV29-1 and TRBJ1-1; D unclear. CDR1 SQVTM and CDR2 ANQGSEA come from the germline V gene. The CDR3 is 15 residues long. Trimming cost V 3 bases and J 3 bases, with 17 bases left between them. CDR3 sequence reads: CSVDPGPVSDTEAFF. In nucleotides, the CDR3 is TGCAGCGTTGACCCGGGTCCCGTGTCCGACACTGAAGCTTTCTTT.